The sequence of this T cell receptor beta chain was determined in a study of cytomegalovirus exposure and HLA in healthy donors. Trimming cost V 4 bases and J 4 bases; bases outside gene matches: 9. The germline V gene encodes CDR1 ENHRY and CDR2 SYGVKD. The CDR3 length is 16 residues. PCR amplification relied on 60 Vbeta primers (plus 13 Jbeta primers). The table came from immunoSEQ multiplex PCR; TCRdb's copy has only in-frame clones and leaves some out. The sample has some 160,000 clones, 80% seen once. Study results and caveats: The listing of roughly 160 TCR beta chains classed them as cytomegalovirus-associated. When analyzed later, a missense DCLRE1C variant was found to be linked to TCR beta V- and J-gene trimming. In vitro assays verified that three CMV-associated chains recognized CMV antigens specifically. The study assumed roughly uniform donor sequencing depth for presence/absence analyses.

With regard to this clone: Its antigen is not identified.

This chain joins TRBV10-3 and TRBJ1-2; 10 nucleotides match TRBD1. The sample comprised PBMCs. The source is a male donor in good health and CMV-seronegative. The CDR3 DNA reads TGTGCCATCAGTGTAGGAGGGACAGGGGATATCTATGGCTACACCTTC. Its protein is CAISVGGTGDIYGYTF.